The present TCR beta chain was sequenced within a study of cytomegalovirus exposure and HLA in healthy donors. General study findings and limits: With high specificity and sensitivity, the classifier reportedly diagnosed cytomegalovirus status.

The CDR3 sequence is 12 residues long. Per the germline V gene, CDR1 is GTSNPN and CDR2 is SVGIG (reference sequence). V gave up 6 bases and J gave up 5 bases; unmatched junction bases: 7. The table came from immunoSEQ multiplex PCR; TCRdb's copy has only in-frame clones and leaves some out. The sample holds about 300,000 clones, roughly 90% seen once. The study drew the donors from its approximately 110-subject validation cohort, separate from the roughly 700-subject first cohort. Points on this clone: Its antigen is not identified.

The sequence was collected from a young woman in good health and CMV-seronegative. The chain is built from TRBV30 and TRBJ2-7, with 7 bases matching TRBD1. The sequencing sample was made of PBMCs. Written as DNA, the CDR3 is TGTGCCTGCCTCACAGGGGAAGACGAGCAGTACTTC. Protein sequence: CACLTGEDEQYF. Combining the CDR3 with reference TRBV30 and TRBJ2-7 gives the whole variable domain SQTIHQWPATLVQPVGSPLSLECTVEGTSNPNLYWYRQAAGRGLQLLFYSVGIGQISSEVPQNLSASRPQDRQFILSSKKLLLSDSGFYLCACLTGEDEQYFGPGTRLTVT.